A selection of T cell receptor beta chains follows, all from one sample in a study of cytomegalovirus exposure and HLA in healthy donors. Some clones are missing from TCRdb's copy, which holds only in-frame ones; the method was immunoSEQ multiplex PCR. Of 150,000 to 200,000 clones listed, roughly 76% are singletons. The sample was PBMCs. These receptors came from a woman aged 18 to 35 in good health and CMV-seropositive. The CDR3 runs from the conserved cysteine through the conserved F or W. The D gene is left open where the match is weak. For some rows the clone size is stated as once, few or many, or as a class when expanded; others skip it.

length	V	size	J	D	CDR3	DNA
12	TRBV18	-	TRBJ1-5	TRBD1	CASSDLQGHQHF	TGTGCCAGCTCCGACCTACAGGGGCACCAGCATTTT
15	TRBV11-3	-	TRBJ2-7	-	CASSLLAGSSYEQYF	TGTGCCAGCAGCTTATTGGCAGGATCCTCCTACGAGCAGTACTTC
16	TRBV10-3	-	TRBJ1-6	-	CAISESGRAYNSPLHF	TGTGCCATCAGTGAGTCGGGGAGAGCTTATAATTCACCCCTCCACTTT
16	TRBV6-1	-	TRBJ1-5	-	CASSGWGRWGNQPQHF	TGTGCCAGCAGTGGCTGGGGGCGTTGGGGCAATCAGCCCCAGCATTTT
13	TRBV7-8	-	TRBJ1-1	TRBD1	CASSSYRGGEAFF	TGTGCCAGCAGCTCTTACAGGGGCGGTGAAGCTTTCTTT
14	TRBV10-1	-	TRBJ2-2	TRBD1	CASSRDRGTGELFF	TGCGCCAGCAGCCGGGACAGGGGAACCGGGGAGCTGTTTTTT
14	TRBV7-6	-	TRBJ2-2	-	CASSPRAGSGELFF	TGTGCCAGCAGCCCCCGGGCGGGATCCGGGGAGCTGTTTTTT
18	TRBV5-1	-	TRBJ1-2	TRBD1	CASSSQKRSSGTGYGYTF	TGCGCCAGCAGCTCGCAAAAAAGGTCTTCTGGGACAGGGTATGGCTACACCTTC
19	TRBV4-3	-	TRBJ2-1	-	CASSQDFTAGTSSYNEQFF	TGCGCCAGCAGCCAAGATTTTACGGCAGGCACTAGCTCCTACAATGAGCAGTTCTTC
17	TRBV7-2	-	TRBJ2-5	TRBD2	CASSLVSGVGLQETQYF	TGTGCCAGCAGCTTAGTTAGCGGGGTGGGTCTCCAAGAGACCCAGTACTTC
15	TRBV5-6	once	TRBJ2-1	-	CASSPYRPPYNEQFF	TGTGCCAGCAGCCCGTACAGGCCCCCCTACAATGAGCAGTTCTTC
18	TRBV5-1	-	TRBJ2-1	TRBD2	CASSLGEPTSPPPGEQFF	TGCGCCAGCAGCCTTGGGGAGCCGACTAGCCCTCCCCCCGGTGAGCAGTTCTTC
15	TRBV5-4	-	TRBJ2-5	TRBD1	CASSTPGQGEETQYF	TGTGCCAGCAGCACCCCGGGACAGGGGGAGGAGACCCAGTACTTC
16	TRBV9	few	TRBJ2-7	TRBD1	CASSVRTGASLYEQYF	TGTGCCAGCAGCGTAAGGACAGGGGCCTCTTTATACGAGCAGTACTTC
14	TRBV27	-	TRBJ2-7	TRBD1	CASSSFKGAHEQYF	TGTGCCAGCAGTTCATTCAAGGGGGCCCACGAGCAGTACTTC
12	TRBV6-5	-	TRBJ1-2	-	CASRGTFYGYTF	TGTGCCAGCCGAGGGACATTCTATGGCTACACCTTC
13	TRBV29-1	-	TRBJ2-5	TRBD2	CSADRGGQETQYF	TGCAGCGCCGACCGGGGGGGTCAAGAGACCCAGTACTTC
13	TRBV19	-	TRBJ1-2	-	CASSMSGNYGYTF	TGTGCCAGTAGTATGTCGGGGAACTATGGCTACACCTTC
15	TRBV5-1	-	TRBJ2-7	TRBD2	CASREAGGVNYEQYF	TGCGCCAGCAGGGAAGCCGGGGGGGTGAACTACGAGCAGTACTTC
14	TRBV27	-	TRBJ2-7	-	CASSLKDSYYEQYF	TGTGCCAGCAGTTTAAAGGACAGTTATTACGAGCAGTACTTC
15	TRBV19	-	TRBJ1-5	-	CASSIAGVRDQPQHF	TGTGCCAGTAGTATCGCAGGGGTACGAGATCAGCCCCAGCATTTT
20	TRBV4-1	-	TRBJ2-1	TRBD1	CASRRSPGQGAPSSYNEQFF	TGCGCCAGCAGACGTAGCCCTGGGCAGGGGGCGCCCAGCTCCTACAATGAGCAGTTCTTC
15	TRBV11-3	-	TRBJ2-5	TRBD1	CASSSGTGHAETQYF	TGTGCCAGCAGCTCCGGGACAGGTCATGCGGAGACCCAGTACTTC
17	TRBV7-9	few	TRBJ2-1	TRBD2	CASSPRTSGSSYNEQFF	TGTGCCAGCAGCCCGCGGACTAGCGGGAGCTCCTACAATGAGCAGTTCTTC
17	TRBV6-1	-	TRBJ2-6	-	CASSGVGALSGANVLTF	TGTGCCAGCAGTGGGGTAGGGGCCCTTTCTGGGGCCAACGTCCTGACTTTC
14	TRBV7-9	-	TRBJ2-5	TRBD1	CASSYGQGRETQYF	TGTGCCAGCAGCTACGGACAGGGCCGAGAGACCCAGTACTTC
16	TRBV6-1	-	TRBJ2-5	TRBD2	CASSEGSGGNQETQYF	TGTGCCAGCAGTGAAGGATCCGGGGGGAACCAAGAGACCCAGTACTTC
15	TRBV11-3	-	TRBJ2-2	TRBD1	CASSPGTAVTGELFF	TGTGCCAGCAGCCCCGGGACAGCTGTGACCGGGGAGCTGTTTTTT
15	TRBV4-2	-	TRBJ1-2	-	CASSQDLQTNYGYTF	TGTGCCAGCAGCCAAGATCTACAGACCAACTATGGCTACACCTTC
19	TRBV28	-	TRBJ2-3	-	CASSPDQGFLYSRTDTQYF	TGTGCCAGCAGTCCAGATCAGGGCTTCTTGTATTCTCGCACAGATACGCAGTATTTT
14	TRBV4-1	-	TRBJ1-5	-	CASSQVSGIQPQHF	TGCGCCAGCAGCCAAGTCTCAGGGATTCAGCCCCAGCATTTT
16	TRBV7-9	-	TRBJ2-3	-	CASSFPASSSTDTQYF	TGTGCCAGCAGCTTCCCCGCTAGCTCTAGCACAGATACGCAGTATTTT
15	TRBV7-8	-	TRBJ1-3	TRBD1	CASRNDRASGNTIYF	TGTGCCAGCAGAAACGACAGGGCCTCCGGAAACACCATATATTTT
15	TRBV7-9	-	TRBJ2-7	TRBD2	CASSLAGTSGYEQYF	TGTGCCAGCAGCTTGGCGGGGACTAGCGGGTACGAGCAGTACTTC
15	TRBV2	-	TRBJ1-6	-	CASSESRTANSPLHF	TGTGCCAGCAGTGAATCGAGGACAGCAAATTCACCCCTCCACTTT
14	TRBV9	-	TRBJ1-5	-	CASSAGQLNQPQHF	TGTGCCAGCAGCGCCGGACAGCTAAATCAGCCCCAGCATTTT
15	TRBV7-9	-	TRBJ1-4	-	CASNRARQGSEKLFF	TGTGCCAGCAATCGTGCGCGGCAGGGAAGTGAAAAACTGTTTTTT
13	TRBV5-6	-	TRBJ2-7	TRBD1	CASSSDRVYEQYF	TGTGCCAGCAGCTCAGACAGGGTGTACGAGCAGTACTTC
17	TRBV5-1	-	TRBJ2-5	TRBD2	CASSSSRASGGQETQYF	TGCGCCAGCAGCTCTTCGCGGGCTAGCGGGGGCCAAGAGACCCAGTACTTC
18	TRBV9	-	TRBJ2-1	TRBD2	CASSVAWGGGAVVTEQFF	TGTGCCAGCAGCGTAGCGTGGGGCGGGGGGGCCGTCGTGACTGAGCAGTTCTTC
15	TRBV6-5	-	TRBJ2-2	-	CASSTRTPNTGELFF	TGTGCCAGCAGTACCAGGACTCCTAACACCGGGGAGCTGTTTTTT
15	TRBV18	once	TRBJ1-3	-	CASSPTGQAGNTIYF	TGTGCCAGCTCACCAACAGGGCAGGCGGGAAACACCATATATTTT
15	TRBV11-2	-	TRBJ1-1	-	CASKGRGVVNTEAFF	TGTGCCAGCAAAGGGAGGGGTGTGGTGAACACTGAAGCTTTCTTT
15	TRBV7-9	once	TRBJ2-2	-	CASSLDPSYTGELFF	TGTGCCAGCAGCTTAGATCCCAGTTATACCGGGGAGCTGTTTTTT
14	TRBV5-6	-	TRBJ1-6	TRBD1	CASSRGQHNSPLHF	TGTGCCAGCAGCCGGGGACAGCATAATTCACCCCTCCACTTT
13	TRBV6-1	-	TRBJ1-2	-	CATAGALLYGYTF	TGTGCCACCGCGGGAGCCCTCCTCTATGGCTACACCTTC
13	TRBV6-5	few	TRBJ1-6	-	CASSGSEFPPLHF	TGTGCCAGCAGTGGATCGGAGTTTCCACCCCTCCACTTT
12	TRBV6-5	-	TRBJ1-1	-	CASSYAHQEAFF	TGTGCCAGCAGTTACGCACATCAAGAAGCTTTCTTT
12	TRBV30	-	TRBJ2-7	-	CAWSVTYYEQYF	TGTGCCTGGAGTGTAACCTACTACGAGCAGTACTTC
15	TRBV5-6	-	TRBJ1-2	-	CASSFPTEDRYGYTF	TGTGCCAGCAGCTTCCCGACCGAAGACAGATATGGCTACACCTTC
11	TRBV6-6	few	TRBJ1-1	TRBD1	CASRTGFHAFF	TGTGCCAGCAGGACAGGGTTTCACGCTTTCTTT
15	TRBV27	-	TRBJ2-3	-	CASSLTRASTDTQYF	TGTGCCAGCAGTTTAACTAGAGCTAGCACAGATACGCAGTATTTT
14	TRBV7-8	-	TRBJ1-2	-	CASSFGGSNYGYTF	TGTGCCAGCAGCTTTGGTGGCAGTAACTATGGCTACACCTTC
17	TRBV5-6	-	TRBJ2-7	TRBD1	CASSSMGDDRVTYEQYF	TGTGCCAGCAGCTCGATGGGGGACGACAGGGTGACCTACGAGCAGTACTTC